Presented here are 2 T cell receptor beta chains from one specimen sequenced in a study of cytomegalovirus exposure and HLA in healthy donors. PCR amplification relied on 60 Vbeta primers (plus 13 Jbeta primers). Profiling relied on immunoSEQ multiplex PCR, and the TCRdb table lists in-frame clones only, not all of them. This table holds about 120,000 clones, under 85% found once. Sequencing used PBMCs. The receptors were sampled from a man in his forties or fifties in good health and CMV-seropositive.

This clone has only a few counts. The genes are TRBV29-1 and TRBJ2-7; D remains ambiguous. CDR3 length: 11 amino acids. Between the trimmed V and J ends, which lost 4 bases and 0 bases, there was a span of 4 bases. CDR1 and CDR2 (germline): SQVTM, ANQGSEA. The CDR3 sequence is CSVGASYEQYF. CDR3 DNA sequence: TGCAGCGTTGGGGCCTCCTACGAGCAGTACTTC.

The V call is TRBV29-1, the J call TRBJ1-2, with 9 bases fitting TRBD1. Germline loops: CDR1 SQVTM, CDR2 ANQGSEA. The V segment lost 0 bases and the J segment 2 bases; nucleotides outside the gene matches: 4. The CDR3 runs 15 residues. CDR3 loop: CSVEDRDRGNYGYTF. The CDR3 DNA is TGCAGCGTTGAAGATCGTGACAGGGGGAACTATGGCTACACCTTC.